The sequence of this TCR beta chain was determined in a study of cytomegalovirus exposure and HLA in healthy donors. Overall study context: Genetic ancestry analysis placed under 90% of the 398 donors that were genotyped in the Caucasian-associated cluster.

Study-level points and caveats: CMV antigen specificity was confirmed in vitro for three CMV-associated chains.

In the PCR, 60 Vbeta and 13 Jbeta primers were used. The repertoire was sequenced with immunoSEQ multiplex PCR; TCRdb's copy has only in-frame clones and lacks some. The repertoire consists of roughly 150,000 clones, with approximately 81% occurring once and the leading ten covering 2% to 2.5%. The CDR3 sequence is 15 residues long. Trimming pared 3 bases from V and 1 base from J, leaving 10 bases between. Per the germline V gene, CDR1 is MDHEN and CDR2 is SYDVKM. As for this clone: Its antigen is undetermined.

Specimen: PBMCs. This receptor was obtained from a woman under 30 in good health and CMV-seronegative. This chain joins TRBV28 and TRBJ1-5; D not certain. CDR3 sequence: CASSFGGLSNQPQHF. CDR3 sequence (DNA): TGTGCCAGCAGTTTCGGAGGGCTGAGCAATCAGCCCCAGCATTTT.